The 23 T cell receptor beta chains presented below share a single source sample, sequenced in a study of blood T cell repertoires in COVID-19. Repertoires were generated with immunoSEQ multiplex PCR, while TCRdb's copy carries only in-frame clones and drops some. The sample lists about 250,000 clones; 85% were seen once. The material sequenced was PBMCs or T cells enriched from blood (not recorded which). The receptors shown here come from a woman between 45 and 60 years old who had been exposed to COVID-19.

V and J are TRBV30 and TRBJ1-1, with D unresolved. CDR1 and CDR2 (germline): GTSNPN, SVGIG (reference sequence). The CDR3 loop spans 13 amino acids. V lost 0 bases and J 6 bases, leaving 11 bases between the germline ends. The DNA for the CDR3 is TGTGCCTGGAGTGTACTTCCAGGCGCTGAAGCTTTCTTT. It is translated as CAWSVLPGAEAFF.

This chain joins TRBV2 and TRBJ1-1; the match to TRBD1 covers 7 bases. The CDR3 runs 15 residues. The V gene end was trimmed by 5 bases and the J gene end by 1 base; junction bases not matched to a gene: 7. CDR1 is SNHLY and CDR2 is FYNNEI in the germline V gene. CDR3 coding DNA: TGTGCCAGCAGTCCTACACAGGGGAGGAACACTGAAGCTTTCTTT. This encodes CASSPTQGRNTEAFF.

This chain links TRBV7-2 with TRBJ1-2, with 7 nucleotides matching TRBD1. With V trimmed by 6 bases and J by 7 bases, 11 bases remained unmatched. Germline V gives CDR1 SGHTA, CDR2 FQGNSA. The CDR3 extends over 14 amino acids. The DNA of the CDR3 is TGTGCCAGCAGTCGCGACAGGGTCGGGGGTGGCTACACCTTC. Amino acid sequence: CASSRDRVGGGYTF. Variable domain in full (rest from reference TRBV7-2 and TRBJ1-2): GAGVSQSPSNKVTEKGKDVELRCDPISGHTALYWYRQSLGQGLEFLIYFQGNSAPDKSGLPSDRFSAERTGGSVSTLTIQRTQQEDSAVYLCASSRDRVGGGYTFGSGTRLTVV.

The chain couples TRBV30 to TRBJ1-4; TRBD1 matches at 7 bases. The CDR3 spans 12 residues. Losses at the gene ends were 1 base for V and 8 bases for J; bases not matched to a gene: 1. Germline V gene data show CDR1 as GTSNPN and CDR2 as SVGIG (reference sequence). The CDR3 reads CAWSGDSEKLFF. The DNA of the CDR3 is TGTGCCTGGAGTGGGGACAGCGAAAAACTGTTTTTT. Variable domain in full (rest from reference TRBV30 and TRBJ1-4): SQTIHQWPATLVQPVGSPLSLECTVEGTSNPNLYWYRQAAGRGLQLLFYSVGIGQISSEVPQNLSASRPQDRQFILSSKKLLLSDSGFYLCAWSGDSEKLFFGSGTQLSVL.

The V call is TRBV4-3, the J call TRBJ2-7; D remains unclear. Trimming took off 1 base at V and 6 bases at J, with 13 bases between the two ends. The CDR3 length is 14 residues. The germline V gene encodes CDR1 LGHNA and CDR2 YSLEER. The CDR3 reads CASSQGYLVPEQYF. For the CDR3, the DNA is TGCGCCAGCAGCCAAGGTTATCTAGTCCCCGAGCAGTACTTC.

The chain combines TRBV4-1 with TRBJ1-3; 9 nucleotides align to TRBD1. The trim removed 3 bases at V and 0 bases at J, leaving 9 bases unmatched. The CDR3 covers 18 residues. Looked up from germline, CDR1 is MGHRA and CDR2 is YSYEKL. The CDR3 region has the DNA TGCGCCAGCAGCCAGGCGCCGGGACAGGGTGCCTCTGGAAACACCATATATTTT. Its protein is CASSQAPGQGASGNTIYF.

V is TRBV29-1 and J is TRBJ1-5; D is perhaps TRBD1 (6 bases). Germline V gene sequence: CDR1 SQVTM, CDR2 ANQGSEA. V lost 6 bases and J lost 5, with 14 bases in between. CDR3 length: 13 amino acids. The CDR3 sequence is CSVGRGTYQPQHF. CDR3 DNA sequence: TGCAGCGTGGGAAGGGGGACCTATCAGCCCCAGCATTTT.

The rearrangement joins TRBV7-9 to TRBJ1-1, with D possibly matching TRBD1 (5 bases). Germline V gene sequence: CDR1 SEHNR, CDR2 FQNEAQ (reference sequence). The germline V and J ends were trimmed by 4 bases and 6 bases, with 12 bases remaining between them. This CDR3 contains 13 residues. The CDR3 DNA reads TGTGCCAGCAGCTCGCAGGGTACAGCTGAAGCTTTCTTT. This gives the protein CASSSQGTAEAFF.

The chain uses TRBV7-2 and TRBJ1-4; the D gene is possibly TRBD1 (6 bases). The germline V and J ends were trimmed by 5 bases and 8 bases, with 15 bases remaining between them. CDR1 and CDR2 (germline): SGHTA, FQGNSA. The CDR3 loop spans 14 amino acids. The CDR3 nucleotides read TGTGCCAGCAGCCTCAGGGGCGGGGGGGAAAAACTGTTTTTT. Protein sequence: CASSLRGGGEKLFF.

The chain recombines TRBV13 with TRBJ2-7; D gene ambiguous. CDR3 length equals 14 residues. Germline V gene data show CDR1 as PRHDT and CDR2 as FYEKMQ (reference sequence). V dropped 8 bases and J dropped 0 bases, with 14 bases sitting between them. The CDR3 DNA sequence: TGTGCCAGCGCGCGTAAACAGACCTCCTACGAGCAGTACTTC. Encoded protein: CASARKQTSYEQYF.

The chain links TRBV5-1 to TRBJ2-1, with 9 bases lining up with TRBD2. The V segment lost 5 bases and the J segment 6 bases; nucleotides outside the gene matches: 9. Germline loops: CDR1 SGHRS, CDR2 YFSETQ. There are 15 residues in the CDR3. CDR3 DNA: TGCGCCAGCAGTCGGGAGGGACTAGCCCTCAATGAGCAGTTCTTC. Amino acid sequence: CASSREGLALNEQFF.

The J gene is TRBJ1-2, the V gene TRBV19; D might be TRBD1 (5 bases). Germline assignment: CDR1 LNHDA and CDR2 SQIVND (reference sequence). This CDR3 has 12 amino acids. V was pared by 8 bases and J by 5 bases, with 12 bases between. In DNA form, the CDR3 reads TGTGCCAGTTTGGGGCCGGAATATGGCTACACCTTC. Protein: CASLGPEYGYTF. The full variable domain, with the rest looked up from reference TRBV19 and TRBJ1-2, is DGGITQSPKYLFRKEGQNVTLSCEQNLNHDAMYWYRQDPGQGLRLIYYSQIVNDFQKGDIAEGYSVSREKKESFPLTVTSAQKNPTAFYLCASLGPEYGYTFGSGTRLTVV.

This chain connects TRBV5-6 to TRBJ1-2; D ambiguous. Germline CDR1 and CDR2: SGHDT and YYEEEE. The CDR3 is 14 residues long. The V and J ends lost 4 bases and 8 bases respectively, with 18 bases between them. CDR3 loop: CASSVDTSTRGYTF. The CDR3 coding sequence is TGTGCCAGCAGCGTTGACACGTCCACCCGGGGCTACACCTTC.

CDR3 nucleotide sequence: TGTGCCGCCGGGACCAGGGGGGAGACCCAGTACTTC. It encodes CAAGTRGETQYF. This chain joins TRBV27 and TRBJ2-5; 7 bases agree with TRBD1. The CDR3 extends over 12 amino acids. Trimming cost V 11 bases and J 5 bases; bases outside gene matches: 8. Per germline, CDR1 MNHEY and CDR2 SMNVEV (reference sequence).

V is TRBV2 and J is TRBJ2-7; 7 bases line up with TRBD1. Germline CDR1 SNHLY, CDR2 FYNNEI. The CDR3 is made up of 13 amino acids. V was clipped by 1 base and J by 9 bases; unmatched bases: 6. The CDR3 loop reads CASSEEGRQGQYF. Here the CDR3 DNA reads TGTGCCAGCAGTGAAGAAGGGAGACAGGGGCAGTACTTC.

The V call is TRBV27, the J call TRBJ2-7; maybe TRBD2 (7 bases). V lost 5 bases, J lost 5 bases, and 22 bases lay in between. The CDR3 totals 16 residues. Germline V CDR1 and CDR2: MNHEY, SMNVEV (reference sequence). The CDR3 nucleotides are TGTGCCAGCAGTGACACGGGTAGGGGGGGGCTCGACGAGCAGTACTTC. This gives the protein CASSDTGRGGLDEQYF.

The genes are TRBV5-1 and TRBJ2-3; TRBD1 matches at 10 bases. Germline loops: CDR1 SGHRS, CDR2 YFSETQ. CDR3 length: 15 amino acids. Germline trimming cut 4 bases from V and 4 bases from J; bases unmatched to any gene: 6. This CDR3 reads CASSPGTGVSDTQYF. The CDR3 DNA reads TGCGCCAGCAGCCCCGGGACAGGGGTCTCAGATACGCAGTATTTT.

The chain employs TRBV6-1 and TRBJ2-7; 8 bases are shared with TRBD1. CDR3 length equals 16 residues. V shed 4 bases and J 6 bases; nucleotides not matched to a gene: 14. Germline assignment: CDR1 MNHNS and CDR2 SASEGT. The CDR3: CASSAHRDRTPGEQYF. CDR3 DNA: TGTGCCAGCAGTGCCCACCGGGACAGGACCCCTGGCGAGCAGTACTTC.

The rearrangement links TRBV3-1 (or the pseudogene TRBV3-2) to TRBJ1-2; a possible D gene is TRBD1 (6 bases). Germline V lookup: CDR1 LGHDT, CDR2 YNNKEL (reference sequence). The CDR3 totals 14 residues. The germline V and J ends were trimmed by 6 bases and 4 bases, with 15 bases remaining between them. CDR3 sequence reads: CASSSNRGGYGYTF. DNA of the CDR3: TGTGCCAGCAGTTCCAATCGAGGGGGCTATGGCTACACCTTC.

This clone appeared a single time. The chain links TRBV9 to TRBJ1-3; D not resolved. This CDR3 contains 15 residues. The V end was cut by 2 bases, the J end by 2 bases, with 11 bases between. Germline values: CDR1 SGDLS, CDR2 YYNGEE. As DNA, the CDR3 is TGTGCCAGCAGCGTTGAGGGAATGACTGGAAACACCATATATTTT. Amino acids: CASSVEGMTGNTIYF.

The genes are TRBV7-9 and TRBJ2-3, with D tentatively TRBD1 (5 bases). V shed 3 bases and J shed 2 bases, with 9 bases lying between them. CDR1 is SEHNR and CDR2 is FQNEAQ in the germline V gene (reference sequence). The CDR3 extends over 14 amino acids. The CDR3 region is CASSLDTDTDTQYF. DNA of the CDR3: TGTGCCAGCAGCTTGGACACGGACACAGATACGCAGTATTTT.

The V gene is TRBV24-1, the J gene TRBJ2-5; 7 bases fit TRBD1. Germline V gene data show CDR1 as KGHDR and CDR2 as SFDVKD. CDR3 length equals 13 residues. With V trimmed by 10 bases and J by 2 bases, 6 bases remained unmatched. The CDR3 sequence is CATQGDPQETQYF. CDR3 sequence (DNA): TGTGCCACGCAGGGGGACCCTCAAGAGACCCAGTACTTC.

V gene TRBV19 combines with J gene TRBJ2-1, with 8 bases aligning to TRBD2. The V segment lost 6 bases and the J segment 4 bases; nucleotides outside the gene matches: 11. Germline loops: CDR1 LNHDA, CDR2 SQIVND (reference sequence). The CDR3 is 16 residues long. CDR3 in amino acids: CASRPRGGARYNEQFF. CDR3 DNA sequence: TGTGCCAGTAGACCCCGGGGGGGGGCGCGGTACAATGAGCAGTTCTTC.